This T cell receptor (beta chain) was recorded in a study of shared clonotypes between healthy human individuals. The study's findings and limits: Inspection by rarefaction showed sorted-subset sequencing to be incomplete despite large depth.

CDR1 is SGHTS, CDR2 YDEGEE, per germline. CDR3 length equals 13 residues. V was clipped by 5 bases and J by 3 bases, with 12 bases between them. Per the study methods: Filtering differed because ImmunoSEQ produced junction-only sequences that carried no quality scores. Sequenced by immunoSEQ multiplex PCR; TCRdb stores in-frame clones only, minus some. The DNA gave D and trimming, while V, J and clone size come from that table. Of roughly 660,000 clones listed, about 92% are singletons. About this clone: Its specificity is not known.

The V call is TRBV5-8, the J call TRBJ2-7; possible D gene TRBD1, 5 bases. This clonotype was obtained from a man between 18 and 35 years old in good health. Some clones in this sample may be carry-over from other donors' samples. Source material: memory CD8+ T cells from PBMCs. The subset here: CD45RO+ cells pooled with CCR7-negative TemRA cells. The chain's CDR3 is CASSWGGDYEQYF. In nucleotides, the CDR3 is TGTGCCAGCAGTTGGGGCGGCGACTACGAGCAGTACTTC.